Listed below are T cell receptor beta chains from one sample, sequenced in a study of early T cells in non-severe SARS-CoV-2 infection. From the 5' RACE reads, TCRdb called clonotypes with MiXCR, one entry per CDR3 protein. Here the sample spans tens of thousands of distinct CDR3 sequences, about 12% being singletons. Sequenced input: whole blood. The source of these receptors is an adult who was a healthcare worker with PCR-confirmed SARS-CoV-2 infection or an uninfected control (not recorded which). Each CDR3 is given with its conserved first and last residue.

j_gene,v_gene,CDR3aa
TRBJ2-1,TRBV3-1,CASSQEAYSYNEQFF
TRBJ2-1,TRBV11-2,CASSPDTGGGSNEQFF
TRBJ2-6,TRBV7-3,CASTSSPGANVLTF
TRBJ1-1,TRBV28,CASCSPGQGRSEAFF
TRBJ1-3,TRBV7-2,CASSLAHGASGNTIYF
TRBJ2-4,TRBV6-2/TRBV6-3,CASTYPFKPNIQYF
TRBJ1-5,TRBV2,CASSAAVLLSNQPQHF
TRBJ2-5,TRBV5-5,CASSRGQQETQYF
TRBJ2-2,TRBV3-1,CASSQSPGGLDGELFF
TRBJ1-1,TRBV9,CASSPMDGRNTEAFF
TRBJ2-3,TRBV5-4,CASSEARATQYF
TRBJ1-6,TRBV12-3/TRBV12-4,CASASPTTGPRSPLHF
TRBJ1-1,TRBV29-1,CSVLRLLGRNTEAFF
TRBJ2-1,TRBV12-3/TRBV12-4,CASTGTIPLNEQFF
TRBJ2-7,TRBV7-2,CASSRLAGGKEQYF
TRBJ2-3,TRBV29-1,CSVDKRDTQYF
TRBJ2-5,TRBV10-2,CASSDTSQETQYF
TRBJ1-1,TRBV20-1,CSAREGQSDTEAFF
TRBJ1-6,TRBV5-1,CASRGSETENSPLHF
TRBJ2-5,TRBV27,CASRTQETQYF
TRBJ2-1,TRBV11-2,CASSLVSRVPRGYNEQFF
TRBJ2-3,TRBV6-5,CASSYEAGGSDTQYF
TRBJ2-7,TRBV5-6,CASSLGGEQYF
TRBJ1-2,TRBV28,CASNTEGGSYGYTF
TRBJ2-7,TRBV6-6,CASRASSFPYYEQYF
TRBJ1-5,TRBV6-6,CASSVDSQPQHF
TRBJ1-2,TRBV29-1,CSVGGQGYGYTF
TRBJ2-2,TRBV7-3,CASRRTRMDGELFF
TRBJ1-5,TRBV11-2,CASSFSGKNQPQHF
TRBJ1-4,TRBV7-2,CASSQGQGREKLFF
TRBJ2-3,TRBV3-1,CASSTLGTSGSTDTQYF